This T cell receptor (beta chain) was sequenced for a study of Graves' ophthalmopathy and Graves' hyperthyroidism. Transcripts of RNA were the source for amplifying TCR beta CDR3 regions. An initial RT-PCR round employing HTBI primers preceded a second-round multiplex PCR. Using its own MiXCR run on the multiplex PCR reads, TCRdb lists one record per CDR3 protein. Of roughly 500,000 distinct CDR3 sequences listed, about 15% are singletons. This clonotype occurred many times. J lost 3 bases, V lost 7 bases, and 2 bases had no gene match. Germline CDR1 LNHDA, CDR2 SQIVND (reference sequence). The CDR3 spans 12 residues. Moderate-to-severe activity, CAS ≥3, NOSPECS ≥4 and duration under 3 months were recorded for donors with ophthalmopathy.

The chain combines TRBV19 with TRBJ1-2, with TRBD1 identical over 7 bases. Sequencing was performed on blood. This sequence was found in a woman aged 30 to 39 with Graves' ophthalmopathy. CDR3 nucleotide sequence: TGTGCCAGTACCACAGGGGACTATGGCTACACCTTC. As protein: CASTTGDYGYTF.